The clone carrying this T cell receptor beta chain was recorded once. Its cognate antigen is unknown. The data were obtained in a study of Graves' ophthalmopathy and Graves' hyperthyroidism. Turning to the study itself: Cases classed as stable hyperthyroidism had no ophthalmopathy within 18 months of follow-up.

The CDR3 sequence is 10 residues long. Germline loops: CDR1 KGHDR, CDR2 SFDVKD. Notes on the study in general: Stable hyperthyroidism and ophthalmopathy were told apart by a 13-signature model, which achieved around 90% sensitivity and more than 75% specificity. Blood also carried most expanded thyroid clonotypes exceeding 0.001 frequency.

Amplified TCR beta CDR3 regions were obtained using RNA transcripts as template. First-round RT-PCR with HTBI primers preceded a second-round multiplex PCR. Via MiXCR, TCRdb re-called the multiplex PCR reads, giving one row per CDR3 protein. The sample has more than 1,000,000 distinct CDR3 sequences, less than 45% seen once; the top ten hold 11%. It was on clinical symptoms, serum thyroxine, TRAb, thyroid ultrasound and orbital computed tomography that diagnosis relied. The chain couples TRBV24-1 to TRBJ2-5; maybe TRBD1 (5 bases). The sequence derives from an adult man with Graves' hyperthyroidism. The sequencing input was peripheral blood or thyroid tissue (not recorded which). CDR3: CARQQETQYF. The CDR3 nucleotides read TGTGCTAGACAGCAAGAGACCCAGTACTTC.